A selection of T cell receptor beta chains follows, all from one sample in a study of T cell responses to AZD1222 COVID-19 vaccine. This table comes from immunoSEQ multiplex PCR, and its TCRdb copy is limited to in-frame clones, with some not included. The repertoire holds approximately 140,000 clones, with 94% as singletons. The specimen was peripheral blood, collected on day 0 of AZD1222 vaccination. These receptors were taken from an adult in good health. The CDR3 runs from the conserved cysteine through the conserved F or W. D genes are given only for firm matches. The size of a clone is reported for some rows only, either as once, few or many, or as a class for expanded clones.

16 . TRBJ2-3 . TRBV13 CASSLEGSGPTDTQYF TGTGCCAGCAGCTTAGAGGGTAGTGGCCCGACAGATACGCAGTATTTT
14 . TRBJ1-2 . TRBV6-5 CASSYREEAYGYTF TGTGCCAGCAGTTACAGGGAGGAGGCCTATGGCTACACCTTC
15 TRBD2 TRBJ2-1 . TRBV5-4 CASRGGLADYNEQFF TGTGCCAGCAGAGGGGGACTAGCGGACTACAATGAGCAGTTCTTC
14 . TRBJ1-4 . TRBV2 CASSDWGAGEKLFF TGTGCCAGCAGTGATTGGGGGGCAGGAGAAAAACTGTTTTTT
14 . TRBJ1-1 . TRBV7-9 CASSRLTVTTEAFF TGTGCCAGCAGCCGTCTTACAGTGACCACTGAAGCTTTCTTT
15 . TRBJ2-1 . TRBV2 CASRGSGSSYNEQFF TGTGCCAGCAGAGGTAGCGGTAGCTCCTACAATGAGCAGTTCTTC
13 . TRBJ2-3 . TRBV18 CASSPATTTPQYF TGTGCCAGCTCACCAGCGACGACCACGCCGCAGTATTTT
16 . TRBJ1-6 . TRBV7-9 CASSSQGSSYNSPLHF TGTGCCAGCAGCTCACAAGGGAGCTCCTATAATTCACCCCTCCACTTT
16 TRBD2 TRBJ2-2 . TRBV2 CASGVAGASNTGELFF TGTGCCAGCGGGGTAGCGGGGGCCTCGAACACCGGGGAGCTGTTTTTT
14 . TRBJ2-1 few TRBV5-1 CASSSDISRSEQFF TGCGCCAGCAGCTCCGACATTAGCCGTTCCGAGCAGTTCTTC
16 . TRBJ1-2 . TRBV4-1 CASSQDRQASNYGYTF TGCGCCAGCAGCCAAGATAGGCAGGCTTCTAACTATGGCTACACCTTC
13 . TRBJ2-3 . TRBV11-2 CASSLQTTDTQYF TGTGCCAGCAGCTTGCAGACCACAGATACGCAGTATTTT
19 TRBD1 TRBJ1-5 . TRBV28 CASSSWDRGKVSSNQPQHF TGTGCCAGCAGCTCTTGGGACAGGGGAAAGGTGTCAAGCAATCAGCCCCAGCATTTT
13 . TRBJ1-5 . TRBV5-1 CASSLDRNQPQHF TGCGCCAGCAGCTTGGACAGAAATCAGCCCCAGCATTTT
14 . TRBJ1-2 . TRBV7-9 CASSLNSYFYGYTF TGTGCCAGCAGCTTGAACAGCTACTTCTATGGCTACACCTTC
16 . TRBJ1-6 . TRBV7-8 CASSLARGGPDSPLHF TGTGCCAGCAGCTTAGCTCGGGGGGGGCCTGATTCACCCCTCCACTTT
15 . TRBJ2-2 . TRBV7-2 CASSLGGGTTGELFF TGTGCCAGCAGCTTAGGGGGTGGGACCACCGGGGAGCTGTTTTTT
17 TRBD2 TRBJ2-1 . TRBV19 CASSARLAGGSYNEQFF TGTGCCAGTAGTGCGAGACTAGCGGGGGGCTCCTACAATGAGCAGTTCTTC
12 . TRBJ2-5 . TRBV12-3/TRBV12-4 CASSIQGGTQYF TGTGCCAGCAGTATCCAGGGGGGGACCCAGTACTTC
17 . TRBJ1-3 . TRBV5-4 CASSSGGGPLSGNTIYF TGTGCCAGCAGCTCTGGGGGGGGCCCCCTCTCTGGAAACACCATATATTTT
15 . TRBJ1-5 . TRBV2 CASIATGGLGQPQHF TGTGCCAGCATCGCTACCGGGGGGTTGGGTCAGCCCCAGCATTTT
12 . TRBJ1-1 once TRBV11-2 CASSLELTEAFF TGTGCCAGCAGCTTAGAACTTACTGAAGCTTTCTTT
12 . TRBJ1-1 . TRBV19 CASRRGDTEAFF TGTGCCAGTAGGCGGGGAGACACTGAAGCTTTCTTT
11 . TRBJ2-5 . TRBV11-2 CASSGTETQYF TGTGCCAGCAGCGGGACAGAGACCCAGTACTTC
15 . TRBJ1-3 . TRBV6-2/TRBV6-3 CASSHGLSSGNTIYF TGTGCCAGCAGCCACGGACTGAGCTCTGGAAACACCATATATTTT
16 TRBD2 TRBJ2-2 . TRBV2 CASSARLAGASGELFF TGTGCCAGCAGTGCCCGACTAGCGGGAGCTTCCGGGGAGCTGTTTTTT
15 . TRBJ2-1 . TRBV4-1 CASSQESPGYNEQFF TGCGCCAGCAGCCAAGAATCCCCCGGATACAATGAGCAGTTCTTC
16 TRBD1 TRBJ2-1 . TRBV2 CASIPGTGISYNEQFF TGTGCCAGCATCCCCGGGACAGGGATATCCTACAATGAGCAGTTCTTC
12 . TRBJ1-2 . TRBV19 CASSIGQMDYTF TGTGCCAGTAGTATTGGGCAGATGGACTACACCTTC
14 TRBD1 TRBJ1-1 . TRBV3-1/TRBV3-2 CASSLGQGNTEAFF TGTGCCAGCAGCCTCGGACAGGGGAACACTGAAGCTTTCTTT
17 . TRBJ2-1 . TRBV4-2 CASSQDLGGGTYNEQFF TGTGCCAGCAGCCAAGATCTCGGAGGGGGGACATACAATGAGCAGTTCTTC
16 TRBD1 TRBJ1-2 once TRBV27 CASSLGTGGYPYGYTF TGTGCCAGCAGTTTAGGGACAGGGGGCTACCCCTATGGCTACACCTTC
16 TRBD2 TRBJ2-1 . TRBV16 CASSQWKRGYYNEQFF TGTGCCAGCAGCCAATGGAAGCGGGGATACTACAATGAGCAGTTCTTC
15 . TRBJ1-6 . TRBV6-6 CASSYSTDSFSPLHF TGTGCCAGCAGTTACTCGACCGACAGCTTTTCACCCCTCCACTTT
16 . TRBJ1-5 once TRBV19 CASSNGRPGSNQPQHF TGTGCCAGTAGCAATGGGCGACCAGGGAGCAATCAGCCCCAGCATTTT
17 . TRBJ2-4 . TRBV4-1 CASSQDLFGGTGRLQYF TGCGCCAGCAGCCAAGATCTGTTTGGAGGAACAGGGAGGCTTCAGTACTTC
16 TRBD1 TRBJ2-2 . TRBV5-6 CASSLRTGGNTGELFF TGTGCCAGCAGCCTCCGGACAGGGGGAAACACCGGGGAGCTGTTTTTT
14 . TRBJ2-3 . TRBV5-6 CASSLEATTDTQYF TGTGCCAGCAGCTTGGAAGCTACCACAGATACGCAGTATTTT
15 . TRBJ2-3 . TRBV6-2/TRBV6-3 CASSRDTTVLDTQYF TGTGCCAGCAGCCGCGACACCACTGTGTTGGATACGCAGTATTTT
14 . TRBJ2-3 once TRBV4-1 CASSRDFSTDTQYF TGCGCCAGCAGCCGGGACTTTAGCACAGATACGCAGTATTTT
16 TRBD2 TRBJ2-5 . TRBV19 CASSKGLAGEWETQYF TGTGCCAGTAGTAAGGGACTAGCGGGGGAATGGGAGACCCAGTACTTC
14 . TRBJ2-1 . TRBV28 CASSTAGSYNEQFF TGTGCCAGCAGTACCGCTGGCTCCTACAATGAGCAGTTCTTC
11 . TRBJ1-1 . TRBV15 CATGTYTEAFF TGTGCCACCGGGACGTATACTGAAGCTTTCTTT
12 . TRBJ1-1 . TRBV10-1 CASSSSFGEAFF TGCGCCAGCAGTAGTTCTTTCGGTGAAGCTTTCTTT
14 TRBD1 TRBJ1-1 once TRBV19 CASSRRDRGTEAFF TGTGCCAGTAGTCGCCGGGACAGGGGCACTGAAGCTTTCTTT
16 TRBD1 TRBJ1-1 . TRBV10-3 CAISDKDRPMNTEAFF TGTGCCATCAGTGACAAGGACAGGCCAATGAACACTGAAGCTTTCTTT
17 . TRBJ1-5 . TRBV4-1 CASSQSPAHGANQPQHF TGCGCCAGCAGCCAAAGCCCGGCACACGGCGCCAATCAGCCCCAGCATTTT
16 TRBD1 TRBJ1-2 . TRBV5-1 CASSSLSTQGAGGYTF TGCGCCAGCAGCTCACTAAGCACCCAGGGGGCCGGAGGCTACACCTTC
13 . TRBJ1-2 . TRBV3-1/TRBV3-2 CASSQDGEYGYTF TGTGCCAGCAGCCAAGATGGGGAGTATGGCTACACCTTC
12 . TRBJ2-3 . TRBV28 CASSFLEYTQYF TGTGCCAGCAGTTTCCTAGAGTATACGCAGTATTTT
17 . TRBJ1-1 . TRBV4-3 CASSQDGGWGGDTEAFF TGCGCCAGCAGCCAAGATGGGGGATGGGGCGGAGACACTGAAGCTTTCTTT
14 TRBD1 TRBJ1-1 . TRBV5-4 CASSPTGRNTEAFF TGTGCCAGCAGCCCGACAGGGCGGAACACTGAAGCTTTCTTT
16 TRBD1 TRBJ1-2 . TRBV27 CASSSPTRQGFYGYTF TGTGCCAGCAGTTCCCCCACCCGACAGGGGTTCTATGGCTACACCTTC